The rows below give T cell receptor beta chains drawn from one sample of a study of cytomegalovirus exposure and HLA in healthy donors. Only in-frame clones appear in the TCRdb table, and some are missing; sequencing was by immunoSEQ multiplex PCR. The data hold 120,000 or so clones, with around three quarters observed a single time. The sample was PBMCs. All receptors come from a female donor in good health and CMV-seronegative. CDR3s include the opening cysteine and the closing phenylalanine or tryptophan. D genes are given only for firm matches. Not every row has a clone size; where given, it reads once, few, many or a size class.

d_gene: -; abundance: -; v_gene: TRBV10-3; j_gene: TRBJ2-7; CDR3aa: CAISDSQGGEQYF; CDR3nt: TGTGCCATCAGTGATTCGCAGGGCGGCGAGCAGTACTTC
d_gene: -; abundance: -; v_gene: TRBV19; j_gene: TRBJ2-3; CDR3aa: CASLIAGTDTQYF; CDR3nt: TGTGCCAGTCTCATTGCGGGGACAGATACGCAGTATTTT
d_gene: -; abundance: -; v_gene: TRBV6-1; j_gene: TRBJ1-5; CDR3aa: CASGPQPGMHQPQHF; CDR3nt: TGTGCCAGCGGCCCGCAGCCAGGGATGCATCAGCCCCAGCATTTT
d_gene: -; abundance: -; v_gene: TRBV6-5; j_gene: TRBJ1-4; CDR3aa: CASSPQTNEKLFF; CDR3nt: TGTGCCAGCAGTCCCCAGACTAATGAAAAACTGTTTTTT
d_gene: -; abundance: -; v_gene: TRBV7-8; j_gene: TRBJ2-3; CDR3aa: CASSLVPGTQPTQYF; CDR3nt: TGTGCCAGCAGCTTAGTCCCGGGGACTCAACCTACGCAGTATTTT
d_gene: TRBD2; abundance: -; v_gene: TRBV5-1; j_gene: TRBJ2-2; CDR3aa: CASSWAGAGELFF; CDR3nt: TGCGCCAGCAGCTGGGCGGGGGCCGGGGAGCTGTTTTTT
d_gene: -; abundance: -; v_gene: TRBV9; j_gene: TRBJ1-1; CDR3aa: CASSSTAYLAGAFF; CDR3nt: TGTGCCAGCAGCTCCACGGCCTATTTGGCGGGAGCTTTCTTT
d_gene: TRBD1; abundance: -; v_gene: TRBV6-1; j_gene: TRBJ1-1; CDR3aa: CASSAGTGVLRSTEAFF; CDR3nt: TGTGCCAGCAGTGCCGGGACAGGGGTTCTAAGGAGCACTGAAGCTTTCTTT
d_gene: -; abundance: once; v_gene: TRBV30; j_gene: TRBJ1-2; CDR3aa: CAWSTGQANYGYTF; CDR3nt: TGTGCCTGGTCTACAGGCCAAGCTAACTATGGCTACACCTTC
d_gene: TRBD1; abundance: once; v_gene: TRBV5-4; j_gene: TRBJ2-1; CDR3aa: CASSFLGQGYNEQFF; CDR3nt: TGTGCCAGCAGCTTCCTGGGACAGGGCTACAATGAGCAGTTCTTC
d_gene: -; abundance: -; v_gene: TRBV5-5; j_gene: TRBJ2-1; CDR3aa: CASSLHLAGGNEQFF; CDR3nt: TGTGCCAGCAGCTTGCATCTAGCCGGTGGGAATGAGCAGTTCTTC
d_gene: -; abundance: -; v_gene: TRBV6-5; j_gene: TRBJ2-7; CDR3aa: CASQEGVHSYEQYF; CDR3nt: TGTGCCAGTCAGGAGGGCGTACATTCCTACGAGCAGTACTTC
d_gene: -; abundance: -; v_gene: TRBV4-1; j_gene: TRBJ2-1; CDR3aa: CASSQGISTGGIRDEQFF; CDR3nt: TGCGCCAGCAGCCAAGGTATATCGACTGGCGGGATACGGGATGAGCAGTTCTTC
d_gene: -; abundance: -; v_gene: TRBV7-3; j_gene: TRBJ1-2; CDR3aa: CASSLTGGYGYTF; CDR3nt: TGTGCCAGCAGCTTAACTGGCGGCTATGGCTACACCTTC
d_gene: -; abundance: few; v_gene: TRBV6-5; j_gene: TRBJ2-7; CDR3aa: CASSYSIWRAYEQYF; CDR3nt: TGTGCCAGCAGTTACTCTATCTGGAGGGCCTACGAGCAGTACTTC
d_gene: TRBD1; abundance: -; v_gene: TRBV30; j_gene: TRBJ1-2; CDR3aa: CAWSRDRGRGYTF; CDR3nt: TGTGCCTGGAGCCGGGACAGGGGGCGTGGCTACACCTTC
d_gene: -; abundance: -; v_gene: TRBV4-1; j_gene: TRBJ1-1; CDR3aa: CASSRREVGTEAFF; CDR3nt: TGCGCCAGCAGCCGCCGGGAGGTTGGCACTGAAGCTTTCTTT
d_gene: -; abundance: -; v_gene: TRBV5-1; j_gene: TRBJ2-3; CDR3aa: CASSSSSAGAPDTQYF; CDR3nt: TGCGCCAGCAGCTCCTCTTCTGCGGGGGCTCCAGATACGCAGTATTTT
d_gene: TRBD2; abundance: -; v_gene: TRBV2; j_gene: TRBJ2-1; CDR3aa: CASSPSGVLYNEQFF; CDR3nt: TGTGCCAGCAGTCCGAGCGGGGTCCTCTACAATGAGCAGTTCTTC
d_gene: -; abundance: -; v_gene: TRBV5-6; j_gene: TRBJ2-5; CDR3aa: CASSPWASGAQYF; CDR3nt: TGTGCCAGCAGCCCTTGGGCCTCGGGGGCCCAGTACTTC
d_gene: TRBD1; abundance: few; v_gene: TRBV2; j_gene: TRBJ1-2; CDR3aa: CASRISTGGGYGYTF; CDR3nt: TGTGCCAGCAGGATTAGTACAGGGGGCGGCTATGGCTACACCTTC
d_gene: TRBD1; abundance: once; v_gene: TRBV11-2; j_gene: TRBJ1-3; CDR3aa: CASSRGQDGNTIYF; CDR3nt: TGTGCCAGCAGCAGGGGACAGGATGGAAACACCATATATTTT
d_gene: TRBD2; abundance: -; v_gene: TRBV28; j_gene: TRBJ2-4; CDR3aa: CASSLSASGRTKNIQYF; CDR3nt: TGTGCCAGCAGTTTATCCGCTAGCGGGAGGACCAAAAACATTCAGTACTTC
d_gene: TRBD1; abundance: -; v_gene: TRBV2; j_gene: TRBJ1-1; CDR3aa: CASSVDRGRLNTEAFF; CDR3nt: TGTGCCAGCAGTGTAGACAGGGGGAGGCTGAACACTGAAGCTTTCTTT
d_gene: TRBD1; abundance: -; v_gene: TRBV27; j_gene: TRBJ1-5; CDR3aa: CASRGVTGTGVNQPQHF; CDR3nt: TGTGCCAGCAGAGGCGTAACCGGGACAGGGGTCAATCAGCCCCAGCATTTT
d_gene: -; abundance: -; v_gene: TRBV19; j_gene: TRBJ1-1; CDR3aa: CASSTSLRQGFRGDTEAFF; CDR3nt: TGTGCCAGTAGTACATCCCTAAGGCAGGGGTTTCGAGGGGACACTGAAGCTTTCTTT
d_gene: -; abundance: -; v_gene: TRBV27; j_gene: TRBJ2-2; CDR3aa: CASSLTTSGRPTGELFF; CDR3nt: TGTGCCAGCAGTCTAACGACGTCCGGGAGACCTACCGGGGAGCTGTTTTTT
d_gene: TRBD2; abundance: -; v_gene: TRBV9; j_gene: TRBJ2-1; CDR3aa: CASSDRQGTSGRGSYNEQFF; CDR3nt: TGTGCCAGCAGCGACAGACAGGGGACTAGCGGGAGGGGATCCTACAATGAGCAGTTCTTC
d_gene: -; abundance: -; v_gene: TRBV9; j_gene: TRBJ2-2; CDR3aa: CASSVVVGAAANTGELFF; CDR3nt: TGTGCCAGCAGCGTAGTCGTGGGGGCGGCAGCGAACACCGGGGAGCTGTTTTTT
d_gene: TRBD1; abundance: -; v_gene: TRBV5-1; j_gene: TRBJ2-1; CDR3aa: CASSSGQGKFNEQFF; CDR3nt: TGCGCCAGCAGCTCGGGACAGGGAAAGTTTAATGAGCAGTTCTTC
d_gene: TRBD1; abundance: -; v_gene: TRBV6-4; j_gene: TRBJ2-1; CDR3aa: CASSSGTGDRNEQFF; CDR3nt: TGTGCCAGCAGTTCCGGGACAGGGGATCGCAATGAGCAGTTCTTC
d_gene: TRBD1; abundance: -; v_gene: TRBV6-1; j_gene: TRBJ1-2; CDR3aa: CASRPPGQGGYGYTF; CDR3nt: TGTGCCAGCCGTCCCCCGGGACAGGGAGGCTATGGCTACACCTTC
d_gene: -; abundance: -; v_gene: TRBV30; j_gene: TRBJ1-1; CDR3aa: CAWRKTENTEAFF; CDR3nt: TGTGCCTGGAGAAAGACAGAAAACACTGAAGCTTTCTTT
d_gene: -; abundance: -; v_gene: TRBV7-2; j_gene: TRBJ2-5; CDR3aa: CASSRGGGTETQYF; CDR3nt: TGTGCCAGCAGCCGAGGGGGCGGGACAGAGACCCAGTACTTC
d_gene: TRBD1; abundance: -; v_gene: TRBV28; j_gene: TRBJ1-1; CDR3aa: CASSSLAGGFSEAFF; CDR3nt: TGTGCCAGCAGTTCCCTGGCAGGGGGTTTCTCTGAAGCTTTCTTT
d_gene: -; abundance: -; v_gene: TRBV19; j_gene: TRBJ2-2; CDR3aa: CASSADYTGELFF; CDR3nt: TGTGCCAGCTCCGCTGACTACACCGGGGAGCTGTTTTTT
d_gene: -; abundance: -; v_gene: TRBV5-1; j_gene: TRBJ1-2; CDR3aa: CASSTGANYGYTF; CDR3nt: TGCGCCAGCAGCACGGGGGCTAACTATGGCTACACCTTC
d_gene: TRBD2; abundance: -; v_gene: TRBV4-1; j_gene: TRBJ2-7; CDR3aa: CASSQVSGSIYEQYF; CDR3nt: TGCGCCAGCAGCCAAGTTAGCGGGAGTATCTACGAGCAGTACTTC
d_gene: -; abundance: -; v_gene: TRBV6-5; j_gene: TRBJ1-5; CDR3aa: CASSYSPPGSNQPQHF; CDR3nt: TGTGCCAGCAGTTACTCCCCTCCCGGTAGCAATCAGCCCCAGCATTTT
d_gene: -; abundance: -; v_gene: TRBV7-6; j_gene: TRBJ2-3; CDR3aa: CASSLAQHSGPPAGTQYF; CDR3nt: TGTGCCAGCAGCTTAGCGCAGCATAGTGGGCCCCCCGCAGGTACGCAGTATTTT
d_gene: TRBD1; abundance: -; v_gene: TRBV29-1; j_gene: TRBJ1-1; CDR3aa: CSFWTGGFTEAFF; CDR3nt: TGCAGCTTTTGGACAGGGGGATTCACTGAAGCTTTCTTT
d_gene: TRBD1; abundance: -; v_gene: TRBV2; j_gene: TRBJ1-5; CDR3aa: CASSVIGTGNQPQHF; CDR3nt: TGTGCCAGCAGTGTAATAGGGACAGGGAATCAGCCCCAGCATTTT
d_gene: -; abundance: -; v_gene: TRBV19; j_gene: TRBJ1-2; CDR3aa: CASHRRSNYGYTF; CDR3nt: TGTGCCAGCCACAGGCGCTCTAACTATGGCTACACCTTC
d_gene: TRBD1; abundance: few; v_gene: TRBV6-5; j_gene: TRBJ1-2; CDR3aa: CASSPDRGTYGYTF; CDR3nt: TGTGCCAGCAGCCCCGACAGGGGGACCTATGGCTACACCTTC
d_gene: -; abundance: -; v_gene: TRBV19; j_gene: TRBJ1-1; CDR3aa: CASRRAGPGDTEAFF; CDR3nt: TGTGCCAGTAGGAGGGCGGGGCCGGGGGACACTGAAGCTTTCTTT
d_gene: TRBD1; abundance: -; v_gene: TRBV5-6; j_gene: TRBJ2-3; CDR3aa: CASSLLQGALDTDTQYF; CDR3nt: TGTGCCAGCAGCTTACTACAGGGGGCCCTCGACACAGATACGCAGTATTTT
d_gene: TRBD1; abundance: -; v_gene: TRBV19; j_gene: TRBJ1-4; CDR3aa: CASSIGRTGDNEKLFF; CDR3nt: TGTGCCAGTAGTATAGGACGAACAGGGGATAATGAAAAACTGTTTTTT
d_gene: -; abundance: -; v_gene: TRBV7-9; j_gene: TRBJ2-7; CDR3aa: CASSLALRVDEQYF; CDR3nt: TGTGCCAGCAGCTTAGCGCTTAGAGTCGACGAGCAGTACTTC
d_gene: TRBD1; abundance: -; v_gene: TRBV9; j_gene: TRBJ2-7; CDR3aa: CASSSGTGQYF; CDR3nt: TGTGCCAGCAGCTCTGGGACAGGGCAATACTTC